The 21 T cell receptor beta chains given below trace back to one sample, sequenced in a study of radiation and T cells in renal cell carcinoma (dated by TCRdb to about 2020). Libraries were built with the immunoSEQ multiplex PCR assay. This immuneACCESS table, as held by TCRdb, lists in-frame sequences with V and J called but not all clones. Of the missing ones, under half trace to an unresolved V gene in checked studies; the others have no known cause. This sample has some 72,000 clones in its table, and 82% of those were observed once. The ten largest clones take up approximately 5.4% of the sample. Reading the label with the study, this specimen's time point is: blood 2 weeks post-SBRT. Per the publication, the treatment or condition label means: 15 Gy SBRT to primary tumor, nephrectomy 4 weeks later. Source: blood, taken from a patient whose treatment included radiotherapy and nephrectomy. All receptors derive from a man in his 60s with renal cell carcinoma.

Concerning this clone itself: One junction end disagrees with the germline gene, perhaps due to a read error. The CDR3 sequence: CASSEAGDRPF. CDR3 sequence (DNA): TGTGCCAGCAGTGAAGCGGGGGACAGACCTTTC. This chain uses TRBV6-1 with TRBJ2-7, with 7 positions matching TRBD1. This CDR3 is built from 11 residues. Germline assignment: CDR1 MNHNS and CDR2 SASEGT.

This clone was seen a single time. The V gene is TRBV6-6, the J gene TRBJ1-5; TRBD1 is a possible D gene (5 bases). The CDR3 is made up of 15 amino acids. CDR1 and CDR2 from the germline V gene are MNHNY and SVGAGI (reference sequence). The DNA for the CDR3 is TGTGCAGTCCAGCCGGGGGAGGCAAGCAATCAGCCCCAGCATTTT. Its protein product is CAVQPGEASNQPQHF.

This clone was counted only a few times. This sequence joins TRBV28 and TRBJ2-7; a weak D match, TRBD2 (6 bases). The CDR3 runs to 12 residues. V lost 8 bases to trimming and J lost 0 bases, with 8 bases between them. Germline V gene lookup returns CDR1 MDHEN and CDR2 SYDVKM. The CDR3 coding sequence is TGTGCCAGCGGGGGGACCTCCTACGAGCAGTACTTC. This codes for CASGGTSYEQYF.

The V call is TRBV2, the J call TRBJ2-3; possible D gene TRBD1, 6 bases. V was shortened by 7 bases and J by 5 bases, with 16 bases between the two germline ends. The germline gives CDR1 SNHLY, CDR2 FYNNEI. This CDR3 is 14 amino acids long. DNA for the CDR3: TGTGCCAGCAAACTTGCGGACAGCCAAGATACGCAGTATTTT. It yields the protein CASKLADSQDTQYF.

This chain uses TRBV19 with TRBJ2-7; D may be TRBD1 or TRBD2 (5 bases each). Germline V gene data show CDR1 as LNHDA and CDR2 as SQIVND (reference sequence). This CDR3 spans 14 amino acids. V lost 2 bases and J 2 bases, leaving 10 bases between the germline ends. The CDR3 nucleotides are TGTGCCAGTAGTATACCGGGGCACCCCTACGAGCAGTACTTC. This gives the protein CASSIPGHPYEQYF.

V gene TRBV15 combines with J gene TRBJ2-5; D is uncertain. Germline CDR1 LNHNV, CDR2 YYDKDF (reference sequence). The CDR3 is 14 residues long. The V gene lost 0 bases and the J gene lost 5 bases, with 10 bases spanning the gap. CDR3 loop: CATSRDRAAETQYF. CDR3 nucleotide sequence: TGTGCCACCAGCAGAGATCGGGCGGCCGAGACCCAGTACTTC. Drawing the rest from reference TRBV15 and TRBJ2-5, the complete variable domain is DAMVIQNPRYQVTQFGKPVTLSCSQTLNHNVMYWYQQKSSQAPKLLFHYYDKDFNNEADTPDNFQSRRPNTSFCFLDIRSPGLGDTAMYLCATSRDRAAETQYFGPGTRLLVL.

This clone was counted only a few times. The rearrangement links TRBV19 to TRBJ2-2; D is unresolved. CDR1 and CDR2 from the germline V gene are LNHDA and SQIVND (reference sequence). This CDR3 comprises 12 residues. The ends were cut back, 6 bases at V and 5 bases at J, with 7 bases in the middle. CDR3 bases: TGTGCCAGTAGCCCTTGGACCGGGGAGCTGTTTTTT. Translation gives CASSPWTGELFF.

This clone was observed a single time. The V call is TRBV5-1, the J call TRBJ1-1; D is ambiguous. The CDR3 runs to 13 residues. Germline V gene sequence: CDR1 SGHRS, CDR2 YFSETQ. V was clipped by 0 bases and J by 7 bases, with 10 bases between them. The CDR3 region has the DNA TGCGCCAGCAGCTTGGGGCCGGGATTTGAAGCTTTCTTT. This encodes CASSLGPGFEAFF.

J is TRBJ1-5 and V is TRBV7-2; tentative D call: TRBD1 (5 bases). CDR3 length: 13 residues. Germline CDR1 is SGHTA and CDR2 is FQGNSA. Between the trimmed V and J ends, which lost 5 bases and 4 bases, there was a span of 9 bases. CDR3 sequence reads: CASSPQVNQPQHF. The CDR3 region has the DNA TGTGCCAGCAGCCCACAGGTGAATCAGCCCCAGCATTTT.

This clone has only a few counts. The chain recombines TRBV19 with TRBJ1-4; D unclear. This CDR3 is built from 15 residues. Trimming cost V 1 base and J 0 bases, with 6 bases left between them. Germline V CDR1 and CDR2: LNHDA, SQIVND (reference sequence). Written as DNA, the CDR3 is TGTGCCAGTAGTATAGGAGGAACAACTAATGAAAAACTGTTTTTT. Its translation is CASSIGGTTNEKLFF.

The chain recombines TRBV7-2 with TRBJ2-5; maybe TRBD1 (7 bases). This CDR3 region has 14 residues. V lost 5 bases and J 5 bases, leaving 15 bases between the germline ends. In germline, CDR1 is SGHTA, CDR2 FQGNSA. CDR3 loop: CASSPRGAGETQYF. In nucleotides, the CDR3 is TGTGCCAGCAGCCCCAGGGGGGCAGGGGAGACCCAGTACTTC.

This sequence joins TRBV2 and TRBJ2-3; TRBD2 matches 9 bases. The CDR3 length is 16 residues. V shed 6 bases and J 0 bases; nucleotides not matched to a gene: 7. Looked up from germline, CDR1 is SNHLY and CDR2 is FYNNEI. The CDR3: CASRTRLAASTDTQYF. The CDR3, as DNA: TGTGCCAGCAGGACCCGACTAGCGGCTAGCACAGATACGCAGTATTTT.

This chain joins TRBV10-3 and TRBJ2-7, with D possibly being TRBD1 or TRBD2 (5 bases each). Trimming shortened V by 4 bases and J by 2 bases, and 21 bases separated the two germline ends. The CDR3 is 17 amino acids. In germline, CDR1 is ENHRY, CDR2 SYGVKD. CDR3 coding DNA: TGTGCCATCAGTGGGCCACCACACCGGGACGGACCCTACGAGCAGTACTTC. Its translation: CAISGPPHRDGPYEQYF.

V usage is TRBV6-5 and J usage is TRBJ1-1; a possible D gene is TRBD1 (5 bases). Trimming took 4 bases from V and 3 from J, leaving 9 bases between them. Germline CDR1 reads MNHEY; CDR2 reads SVGAGI. CDR3 length: 13 residues. The CDR3 DNA is TGTGCCAGCAGTTGGGGGGAGGACACTGAAGCTTTCTTT. Its protein is CASSWGEDTEAFF.

This sequence joins TRBV5-4 and TRBJ2-2, with D perhaps TRBD2 (6 bases). Trimming removed 4 bases from V and 3 bases from J, with 16 bases in between. The CDR3 is made up of 16 amino acids. Germline V gene sequence: CDR1 SGHNT, CDR2 YYREEE (reference sequence). The CDR3 loop reads CASSGGFSAYTGELFF. The CDR3 DNA is TGTGCCAGCAGCGGGGGGTTTAGCGCCTACACCGGGGAGCTGTTTTTT.

The gene calls are TRBV25-1 and TRBJ2-1, with 9 positions matching TRBD2. V lost 4 bases, J lost 10 bases, and 11 bases stayed unmatched. The CDR3 is made up of 15 amino acids. In germline, CDR1 is MGHDK, CDR2 SYGVNS. CDR3 sequence reads: CASSASGTSSREQFF. DNA of the CDR3: TGTGCCAGCAGTGCTTCCGGGACTAGCTCAAGGGAGCAGTTCTTC.

This clone was seen a handful of times. The V gene is TRBV7-2, the J gene TRBJ2-3; 12 nucleotides agree with TRBD2. The CDR3 is 15 residues long. The germline gives CDR1 SGHTA, CDR2 FQGNSA. The junction had 3 bases not matched to a gene; V was cut back by 6 bases and J by 2 bases. The CDR3 DNA sequence: TGTGCCAGCAGGACTAGCGGGAGTTCCACAGATACGCAGTATTTT. This encodes CASRTSGSSTDTQYF.

Details on this clone: This same CDR3 is encoded by further DNA sequences in the sample. The chain has TRBV19 and TRBJ2-7; 8 bases agree with TRBD1. CDR1 is LNHDA, CDR2 SQIVND, per germline (reference sequence). J was trimmed by 4 bases and V by 5 bases; bases with no gene match: 7. The CDR3 is 14 residues long. The CDR3 sequence: CASSPGTGSYEQYF. The CDR3 DNA reads TGTGCCAGTAGTCCCGGGACAGGATCGTACGAGCAGTACTTC.

The J gene is TRBJ1-3, the V gene TRBV10-3; D gene unclear. Between the trimmed V and J ends, which lost 7 bases and 0 bases, there was a span of 16 bases. The CDR3 runs 16 residues. Germline loops: CDR1 ENHRY, CDR2 SYGVKD. CDR3 DNA sequence: TGTGCCATCACCGAAGACACTTGGAGCTCTGGAAACACCATATATTTT. Encoded protein: CAITEDTWSSGNTIYF.

The chain joins TRBV4-1 to TRBJ1-5, with D possibly TRBD1 on 5 matching bases. This CDR3 region has 16 residues. Germline V gene data show CDR1 as MGHRA and CDR2 as YSYEKL. V was trimmed by 4 bases and J by 3 bases, leaving 16 bases between them. CDR3 loop: CASSRMGVLPNQPQHF. CDR3 bases: TGCGCCAGCAGCCGTATGGGGGTGCTCCCCAATCAGCCCCAGCATTTT.

This clone was observed a few times. The CDR3 DNA reads as TGTGCCAGCAGGTCCGGGACAGACACTGAAGCTTTCTTT. Translation: CASRSGTDTEAFF. V gene TRBV14 combines with J gene TRBJ1-1; TRBD1 matches at 7 bases. The ends lost 6 bases at V and 3 bases at J; junction bases unmatched: 4. Germline V lookup: CDR1 SGHDN, CDR2 FVKESK. The CDR3 is 13 residues long.